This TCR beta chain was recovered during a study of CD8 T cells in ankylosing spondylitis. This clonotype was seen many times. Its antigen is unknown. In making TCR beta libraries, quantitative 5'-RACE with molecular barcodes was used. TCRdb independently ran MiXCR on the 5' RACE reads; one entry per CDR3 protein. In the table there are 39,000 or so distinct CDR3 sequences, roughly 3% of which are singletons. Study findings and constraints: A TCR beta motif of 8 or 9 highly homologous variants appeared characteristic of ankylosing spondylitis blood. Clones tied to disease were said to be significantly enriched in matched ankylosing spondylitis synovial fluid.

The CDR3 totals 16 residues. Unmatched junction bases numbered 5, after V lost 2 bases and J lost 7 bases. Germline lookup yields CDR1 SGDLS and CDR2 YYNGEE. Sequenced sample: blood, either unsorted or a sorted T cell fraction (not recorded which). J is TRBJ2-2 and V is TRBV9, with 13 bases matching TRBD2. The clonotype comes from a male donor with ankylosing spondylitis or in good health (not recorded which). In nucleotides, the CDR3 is TGTGCCAGCAGCGTCGGACTAGCGGGGGCCGGCGGGGAGCTGTTTTTT. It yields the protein CASSVGLAGAGGELFF.